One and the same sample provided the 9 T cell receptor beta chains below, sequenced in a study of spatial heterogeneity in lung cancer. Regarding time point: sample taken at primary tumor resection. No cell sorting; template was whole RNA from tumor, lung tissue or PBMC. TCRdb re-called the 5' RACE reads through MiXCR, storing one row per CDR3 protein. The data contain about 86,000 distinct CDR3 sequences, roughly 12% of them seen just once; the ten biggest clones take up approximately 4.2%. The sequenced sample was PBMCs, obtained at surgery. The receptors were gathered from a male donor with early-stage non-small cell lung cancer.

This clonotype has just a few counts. The CDR3 loop reads CSAPTAGQVLNGYTF. The CDR3 DNA sequence: TGCAGTGCCCCCACCGCGGGACAGGTTCTAAATGGCTACACCTTC. V gene TRBV20-1 combines with J gene TRBJ1-2; 8 bases fit TRBD1. The germline gives CDR1 DFQATT, CDR2 SNEGSKA (reference sequence). Trimming at V came to 6 bases and at J to 6 bases, leaving 15 bases not matched to a gene. The CDR3 is made up of 15 amino acids.

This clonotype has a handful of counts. The CDR3 spells CSARRGGATEAFF. CDR3 in DNA: TGCAGTGCTAGAAGGGGCGGGGCAACTGAAGCTTTCTTT. The genes are TRBV20-1 and TRBJ1-1; TRBD1 might be the D (5 bases). The CDR3 sequence is 13 residues long. The germline V and J ends were trimmed by 2 bases and 5 bases, with 12 bases remaining between them. Germline V gene sequence: CDR1 DFQATT, CDR2 SNEGSKA (reference sequence).

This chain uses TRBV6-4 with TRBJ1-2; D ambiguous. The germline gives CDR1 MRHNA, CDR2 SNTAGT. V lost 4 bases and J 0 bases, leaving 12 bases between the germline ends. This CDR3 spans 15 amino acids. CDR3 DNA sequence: TGTGCCAGCAGTGTAACGGCCTCCGCTAACTATGGCTACACCTTC. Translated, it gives CASSVTASANYGYTF.

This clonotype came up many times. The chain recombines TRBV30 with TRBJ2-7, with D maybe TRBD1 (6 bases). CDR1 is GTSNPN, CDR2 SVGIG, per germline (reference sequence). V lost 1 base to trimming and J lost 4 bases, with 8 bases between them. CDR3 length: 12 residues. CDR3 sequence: CAWSEQGYEQYF. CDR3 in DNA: TGTGCCTGGAGTGAGCAGGGGTACGAGCAGTACTTC.

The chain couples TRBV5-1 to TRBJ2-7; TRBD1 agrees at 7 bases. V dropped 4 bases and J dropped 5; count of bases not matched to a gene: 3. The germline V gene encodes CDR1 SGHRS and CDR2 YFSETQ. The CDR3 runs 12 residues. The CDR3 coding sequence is TGCGCCAGCAGCCCCGACAGGGACGAGCAGTACTTC. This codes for CASSPDRDEQYF.

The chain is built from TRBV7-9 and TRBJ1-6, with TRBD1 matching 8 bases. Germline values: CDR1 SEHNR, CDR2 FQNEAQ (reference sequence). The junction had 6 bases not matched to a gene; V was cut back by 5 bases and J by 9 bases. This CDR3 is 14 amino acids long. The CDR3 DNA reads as TGTGCCAGCAGCCTCCGCAGGGGGCTTTCACCCCTCCACTTT. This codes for CASSLRRGLSPLHF.

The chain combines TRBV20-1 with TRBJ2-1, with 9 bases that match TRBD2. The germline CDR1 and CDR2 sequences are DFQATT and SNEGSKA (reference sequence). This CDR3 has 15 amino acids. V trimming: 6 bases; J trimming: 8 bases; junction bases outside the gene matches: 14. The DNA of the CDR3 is TGCAGTGCACTTAGCGGGAGAAAAGGTGGTGATGAGCAGTTCTTC. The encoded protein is CSALSGRKGGDEQFF.

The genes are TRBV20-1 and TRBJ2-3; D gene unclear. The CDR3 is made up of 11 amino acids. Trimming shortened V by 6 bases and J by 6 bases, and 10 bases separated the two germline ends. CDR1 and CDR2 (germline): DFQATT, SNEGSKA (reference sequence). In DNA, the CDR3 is TGCAGTGCCCCCCTGGGGGATACGCAGTATTTT. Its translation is CSAPLGDTQYF.

The CDR3 coding sequence is TGCAGCGTTGGGGGAGGGAGAGGGGAGACTGAAGCTTTCTTT. Protein product: CSVGGGRGETEAFF. This chain uses TRBV29-1 with TRBJ1-1; the D gene is possibly TRBD1 (5 bases). The CDR3 loop spans 14 amino acids. The germline V gene encodes CDR1 SQVTM and CDR2 ANQGSEA. With 4 bases removed from V and 5 bases from J, the gap between germline ends came to 17 bases.